The 3 T cell receptor beta chains given below trace back to one sample, sequenced in a study of blood T cell repertoires in COVID-19. Produced via immunoSEQ multiplex PCR; TCRdb's table is partial and in-frame only. The sample lists under 300,000 clones, 89% occurring once. Sequenced input: peripheral blood. The receptors shown here come from a woman between 40 and 50 years old who had recovered from COVID-19.

The chain couples TRBV6-2 or TRBV6-3 to TRBJ1-1; D remains ambiguous. Germline CDR1 reads MNHEY; CDR2 reads SVGEGT. CDR3 length equals 17 residues. Trimming pared 6 bases from V and 0 bases from J, leaving 20 bases between. Here the CDR3 reads CASSQRGPRRMNTEAFF. For the CDR3, the DNA is TGTGCCAGCAGCCAACGAGGACCCCGGAGGATGAACACTGAAGCTTTCTTT.

This chain uses TRBV29-1 with TRBJ1-1; no reliable D call. This CDR3 contains 14 residues. The ends were cut back, 0 bases at V and 1 base at J, with 9 bases in the middle. Germline CDR1 reads SQVTM; CDR2 reads ANQGSEA. CDR3 nucleotides: TGCAGCGTTGAAGATCTTTCCTCGAACACTGAAGCTTTCTTT. Its protein product is CSVEDLSSNTEAFF.

The gene calls are TRBV18 and TRBJ2-5; D is possibly TRBD1 (5 bases). The length of the CDR3 is 14 residues. The germline V and J ends were trimmed by 6 bases and 1 base, with 12 bases remaining between them. Germline V gene lookup returns CDR1 KGHSH and CDR2 LQKENI. CDR3 amino acids: CASSFGQAQETQYF. DNA of the CDR3: TGTGCCAGCTCCTTTGGACAAGCCCAAGAGACCCAGTACTTC.